The present entry profiles one TCR beta chain with its context. The specificity of this receptor is unknown. One base away there is no much larger clone; base qualities are not given. This record belongs to a study of cytomegalovirus exposure and HLA in healthy donors (TCRdb year 2017). As for the study more broadly: The 666 repertoires of the first cohort and the 120 validation repertoires were produced on the same platform, according to a later analysis. To predict cytomegalovirus infection status, the study brought together high-throughput TCR immunosequencing, statistical association of individual TCRs with disease status, and machine learning. The study was designed to test whether signatures of past pathogen exposure could be identified by cataloging public T cell receptors. A separate validation cohort of over 95 different subjects was used in addition to the roughly 700-subject first cohort. Here is what the overall study found, with its caveats: The classifier was reported to diagnose cytomegalovirus status with high specificity and sensitivity in both the original cohort and the validation cohort. The authors suggested that the approach could potentially be generalized to other disease states and immunological phenotypes. The study listed 150 to 200 TCR beta chains as associated with cytomegalovirus. Most TCR sequences were observed very rarely across donors, whereas some public TCRs were present in many individuals. Subsequent analysis determined that TCRs grouped into clusters in the first cohort also showed a tendency toward co-occurrence across the 120 or so validation repertoires, and 94% of cluster scores exceeded 0. In vitro tests confirmed that a few of the cytomegalovirus-associated TCR beta chains recognize cytomegalovirus antigens. All 120 or so repertoires were used to score co-occurrence in the validation cohort in a later analysis, because that analysis had no HLA typing for the cohort.

Library creation used the immunoSEQ multiplex PCR assay. On the study's bioinformatics: A statistical classification framework was built for diagnosing cytomegalovirus status from the catalog of TCR beta chain sequences. The source is immuneACCESS, and TCRdb retained only in-frame sequences with V and J called. Part of the clones is not carried over; for the studies checked, unresolved V genes explain less than half of this, and the remainder is unexplained. That table is the source of V, J and clone size, and D and trimming were worked out from the DNA. This sample comprises approximately 160,000 clones, about 86% of them detected only once. The top ten constitute approximately 2.4% of the sample. The donors belonged to the validation cohort of about 120 subjects, which was separate from the approximately 700-subject first cohort. V gives up 5 bases and J gives up 4 bases, and the segment between their germline ends measures 17 bases. The CDR3 spans 15 residues, from the cysteine through the phenylalanine. The only DNA kept is the CDR3, 45 bases in frame from the first base. CDR1 SEHNR and CDR2 FQNEAQ are derived from the germline V gene (reference sequence).

The rearrangement joined TRBV7-9 to TRBJ1-2, with no confidently assigned D gene. This receptor was taken from a woman aged 18-29 years in good health and CMV-seronegative. The sample consisted of PBMCs. The DNA sequence is given as TGTGCCAGCAGCCCGCAGGAAGCCCCCGCCTATGGCTACACCTTC. This translates into CASSPQEAPAYGYTF.